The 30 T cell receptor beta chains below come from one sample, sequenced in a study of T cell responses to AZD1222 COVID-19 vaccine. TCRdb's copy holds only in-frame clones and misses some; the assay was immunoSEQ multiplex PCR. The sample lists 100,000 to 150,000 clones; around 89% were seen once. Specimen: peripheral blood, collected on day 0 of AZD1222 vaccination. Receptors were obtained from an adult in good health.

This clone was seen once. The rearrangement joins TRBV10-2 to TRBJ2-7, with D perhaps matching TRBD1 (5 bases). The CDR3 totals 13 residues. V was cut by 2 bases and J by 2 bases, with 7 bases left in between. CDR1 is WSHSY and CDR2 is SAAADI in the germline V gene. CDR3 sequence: CASSENRPYEQYF. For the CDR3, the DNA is TGCGCCAGCAGTGAGAACAGGCCCTACGAGCAGTACTTC.

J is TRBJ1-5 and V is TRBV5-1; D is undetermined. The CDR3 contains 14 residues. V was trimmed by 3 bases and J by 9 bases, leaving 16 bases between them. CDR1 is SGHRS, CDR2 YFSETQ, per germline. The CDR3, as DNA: TGCGCCAGCAGCTCTGGGCCCGGGGAATCGCCCCAGCATTTT. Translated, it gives CASSSGPGESPQHF.

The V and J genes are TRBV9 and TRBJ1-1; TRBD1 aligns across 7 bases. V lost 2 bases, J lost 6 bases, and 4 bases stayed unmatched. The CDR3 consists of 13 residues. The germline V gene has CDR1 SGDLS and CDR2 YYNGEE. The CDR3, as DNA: TGTGCCAGCAGCGTTAAAGGGGGCGCTGAAGCTTTCTTT. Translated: CASSVKGGAEAFF.

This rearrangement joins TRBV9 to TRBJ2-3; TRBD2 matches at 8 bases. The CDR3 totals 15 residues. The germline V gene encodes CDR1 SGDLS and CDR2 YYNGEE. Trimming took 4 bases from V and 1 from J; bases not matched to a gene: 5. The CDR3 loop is CASSPAGGGTDTQYF. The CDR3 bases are TGTGCCAGCAGCCCAGCCGGGGGGGGCACAGATACGCAGTATTTT.

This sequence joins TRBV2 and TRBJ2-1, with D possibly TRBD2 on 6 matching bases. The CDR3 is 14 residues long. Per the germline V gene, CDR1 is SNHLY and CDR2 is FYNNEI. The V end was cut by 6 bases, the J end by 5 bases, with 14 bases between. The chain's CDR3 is CASSGDSNDNEQFF. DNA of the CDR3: TGTGCCAGCAGCGGGGACTCCAACGACAATGAGCAGTTCTTC. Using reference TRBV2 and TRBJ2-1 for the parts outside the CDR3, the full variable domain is EPEVTQTPSHQVTQMGQEVILRCVPISNHLYFYWYRQILGQKVEFLVSFYNNEISEKSEIFDDQFSVERPDGSNFTLKIRSTKLEDSAMYFCASSGDSNDNEQFFGPGTRLTVL.

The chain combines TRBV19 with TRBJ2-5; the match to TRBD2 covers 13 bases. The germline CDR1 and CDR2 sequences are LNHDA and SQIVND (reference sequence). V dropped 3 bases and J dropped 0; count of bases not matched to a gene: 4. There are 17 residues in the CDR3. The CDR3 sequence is CASSIPGLAGHQETQYF. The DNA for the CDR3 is TGTGCCAGTAGTATCCCGGGACTAGCGGGGCACCAAGAGACCCAGTACTTC.

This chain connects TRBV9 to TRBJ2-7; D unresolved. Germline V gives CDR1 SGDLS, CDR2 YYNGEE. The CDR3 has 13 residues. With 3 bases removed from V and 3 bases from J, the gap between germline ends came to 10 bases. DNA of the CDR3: TGTGCCAGCAGCGAAGACGGTCGCTACGAGCAGTACTTC. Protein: CASSEDGRYEQYF.

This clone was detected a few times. The CDR3 sequence is CASSWDSYNEQFF. DNA for the CDR3: TGCGCCAGCAGCTGGGACAGCTACAATGAGCAGTTCTTC. The chain links TRBV5-1 to TRBJ2-1; TRBD1 matches at 7 bases. The CDR3 is 13 amino acids. Germline values: CDR1 SGHRS, CDR2 YFSETQ. V was pared by 3 bases and J by 3 bases, with 0 bases of the junction left unmatched. Looking up the rest from reference TRBV5-1 and TRBJ2-1 gives the full variable domain: KAGVTQTPRYLIKTRGQQVTLSCSPISGHRSVSWYQQTPGQGLQFLFEYFSETQRNKGNFPGRFSGRQFSNSRSEMNVSTLELGDSALYLCASSWDSYNEQFFGPGTRLTVL.

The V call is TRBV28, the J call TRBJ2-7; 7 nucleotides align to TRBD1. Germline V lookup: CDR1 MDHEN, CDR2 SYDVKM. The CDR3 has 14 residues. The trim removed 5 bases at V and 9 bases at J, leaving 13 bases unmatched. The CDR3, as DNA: TGTGCCAGCAGTGCTACAGGGGTTGGTCCCGTGCAGTACTTC. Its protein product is CASSATGVGPVQYF.

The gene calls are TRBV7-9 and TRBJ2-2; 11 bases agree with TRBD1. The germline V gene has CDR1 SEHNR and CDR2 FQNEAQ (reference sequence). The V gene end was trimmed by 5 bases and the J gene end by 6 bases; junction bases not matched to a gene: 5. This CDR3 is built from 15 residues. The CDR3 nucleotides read TGTGCCAGCAGCGAGGGACAGGGGGTGGCCGGGGAGCTGTTTTTT. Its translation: CASSEGQGVAGELFF.

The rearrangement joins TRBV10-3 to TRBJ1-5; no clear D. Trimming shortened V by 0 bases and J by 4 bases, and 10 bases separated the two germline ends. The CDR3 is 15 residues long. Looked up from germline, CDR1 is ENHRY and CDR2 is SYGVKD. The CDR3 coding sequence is TGTGCCATCAGTGAGTCAGGTACACGAAATCAGCCCCAGCATTTT. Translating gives CAISESGTRNQPQHF.

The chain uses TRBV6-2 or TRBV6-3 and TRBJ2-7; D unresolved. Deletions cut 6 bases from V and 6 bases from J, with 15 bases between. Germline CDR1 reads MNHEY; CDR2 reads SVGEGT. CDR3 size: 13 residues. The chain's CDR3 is CASSPGEPLEQYF. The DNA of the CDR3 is TGTGCCAGCAGCCCCGGAGAGCCCCTCGAGCAGTACTTC.

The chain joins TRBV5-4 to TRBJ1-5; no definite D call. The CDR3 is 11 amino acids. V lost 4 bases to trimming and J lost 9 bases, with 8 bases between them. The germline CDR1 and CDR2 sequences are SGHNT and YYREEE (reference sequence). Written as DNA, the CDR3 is TGTGCCAGCAGCCCCAAGGGGCCCCAGCATTTT. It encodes CASSPKGPQHF.

This chain's CDR3 is CASSQGSSVYNYGYTF. CDR3 nucleotide sequence: TGCGCCAGCAGCCAAGGGTCCTCAGTATATAACTATGGCTACACCTTC. V and J are TRBV4-3 and TRBJ1-2; D is ambiguous. CDR1 and CDR2 (germline): LGHNA, YSLEER. Trimming took 1 base from V and 1 from J, leaving 13 bases between them. The CDR3 loop spans 16 amino acids.

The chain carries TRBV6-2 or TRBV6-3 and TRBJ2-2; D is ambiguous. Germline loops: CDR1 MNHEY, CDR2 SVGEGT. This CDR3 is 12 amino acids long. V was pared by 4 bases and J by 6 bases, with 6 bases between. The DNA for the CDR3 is TGTGCCAGCAGTTTTAGGCCCGGGGAGCTGTTTTTT. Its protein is CASSFRPGELFF.

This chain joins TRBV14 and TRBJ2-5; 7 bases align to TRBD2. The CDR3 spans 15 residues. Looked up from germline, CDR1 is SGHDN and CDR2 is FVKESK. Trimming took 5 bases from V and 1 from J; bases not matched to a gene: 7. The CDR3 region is CASSRRGRPQETQYF. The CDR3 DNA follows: TGTGCCAGCAGCAGGCGGGGGAGACCCCAAGAGACCCAGTACTTC.

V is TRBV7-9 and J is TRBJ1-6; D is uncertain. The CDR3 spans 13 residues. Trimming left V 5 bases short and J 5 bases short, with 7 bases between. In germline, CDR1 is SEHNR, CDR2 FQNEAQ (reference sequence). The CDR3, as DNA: TGTGCCAGCAGCCTCGGGGATAATTCACCCCTCCACTTT. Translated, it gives CASSLGDNSPLHF.

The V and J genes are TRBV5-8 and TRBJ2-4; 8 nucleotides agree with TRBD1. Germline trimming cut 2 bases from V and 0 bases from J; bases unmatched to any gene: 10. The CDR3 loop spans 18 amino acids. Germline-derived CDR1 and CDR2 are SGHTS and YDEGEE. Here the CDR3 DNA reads TGTGCCAGCAGCTTCTCGGTTCGACAGGGGTCAGCCAAAAACATTCAGTACTTC. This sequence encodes CASSFSVRQGSAKNIQYF.

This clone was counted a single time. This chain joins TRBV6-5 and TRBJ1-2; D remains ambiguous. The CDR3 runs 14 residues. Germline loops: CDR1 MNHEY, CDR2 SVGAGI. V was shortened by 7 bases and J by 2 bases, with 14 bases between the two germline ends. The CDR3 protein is CASTRTGGNYGYTF. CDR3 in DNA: TGTGCCAGCACGCGGACGGGAGGGAACTATGGCTACACCTTC.

The CDR3: CASSQQQGRGAFF. For the CDR3, the DNA is TGTGCCAGCAGTCAACAACAGGGGAGAGGAGCTTTCTTT. The chain employs TRBV6-5 and TRBJ1-1; 7 bases fit TRBD1. Germline trimming cut 5 bases from V and 10 bases from J; bases unmatched to any gene: 10. Germline CDR1 and CDR2: MNHEY and SVGAGI. The CDR3 runs 13 residues.

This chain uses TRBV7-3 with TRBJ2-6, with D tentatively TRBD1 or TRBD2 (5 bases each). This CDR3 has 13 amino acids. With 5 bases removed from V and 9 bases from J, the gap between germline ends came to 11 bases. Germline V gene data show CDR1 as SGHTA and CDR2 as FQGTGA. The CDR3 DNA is TGTGCCAGCAGCCCCGGGACGGGCAACGTCCTGACTTTC. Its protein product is CASSPGTGNVLTF.

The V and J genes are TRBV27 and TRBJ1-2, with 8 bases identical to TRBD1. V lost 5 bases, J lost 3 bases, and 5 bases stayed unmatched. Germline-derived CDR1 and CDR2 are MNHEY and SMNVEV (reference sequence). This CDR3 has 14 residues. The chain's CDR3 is CASSPGGADYGYTF. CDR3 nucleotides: TGTGCCAGCAGTCCAGGGGGCGCAGACTATGGCTACACCTTC.

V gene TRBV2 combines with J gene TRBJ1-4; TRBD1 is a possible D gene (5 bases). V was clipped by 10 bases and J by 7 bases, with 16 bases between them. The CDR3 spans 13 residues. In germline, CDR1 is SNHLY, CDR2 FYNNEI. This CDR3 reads CATTGRSFEKLFF. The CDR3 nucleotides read TGTGCCACCACGGGACGGTCTTTTGAAAAACTGTTTTTT.

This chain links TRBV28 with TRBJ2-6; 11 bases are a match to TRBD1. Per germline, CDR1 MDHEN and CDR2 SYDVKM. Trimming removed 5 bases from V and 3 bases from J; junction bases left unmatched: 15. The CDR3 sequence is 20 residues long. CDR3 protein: CASSAYPRTGGMGGANVLTF. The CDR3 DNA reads TGTGCCAGCAGTGCCTATCCGAGGACAGGGGGCATGGGTGGGGCCAACGTCCTGACTTTC.

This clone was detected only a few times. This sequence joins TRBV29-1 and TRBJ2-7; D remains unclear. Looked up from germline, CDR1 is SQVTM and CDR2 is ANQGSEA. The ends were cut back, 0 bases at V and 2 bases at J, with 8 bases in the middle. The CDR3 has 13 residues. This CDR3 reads CSVEEDGTYEQYF. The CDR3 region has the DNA TGCAGCGTTGAAGAAGACGGAACCTACGAGCAGTACTTC.

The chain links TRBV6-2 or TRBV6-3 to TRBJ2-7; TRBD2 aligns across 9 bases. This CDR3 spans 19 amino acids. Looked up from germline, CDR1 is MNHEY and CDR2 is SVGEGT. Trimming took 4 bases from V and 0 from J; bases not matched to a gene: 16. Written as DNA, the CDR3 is TGTGCCAGCAGTTTCTTCATGGGGTCTAGCGGGATGAGCTCCTACGAGCAGTACTTC. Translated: CASSFFMGSSGMSSYEQYF.

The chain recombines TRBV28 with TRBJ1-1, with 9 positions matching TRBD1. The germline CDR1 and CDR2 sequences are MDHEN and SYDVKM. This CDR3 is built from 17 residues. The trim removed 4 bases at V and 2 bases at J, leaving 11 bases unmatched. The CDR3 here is CASSWVVGTGLNTEAFF. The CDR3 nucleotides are TGTGCCAGCAGTTGGGTGGTAGGGACAGGGCTTAACACTGAAGCTTTCTTT.

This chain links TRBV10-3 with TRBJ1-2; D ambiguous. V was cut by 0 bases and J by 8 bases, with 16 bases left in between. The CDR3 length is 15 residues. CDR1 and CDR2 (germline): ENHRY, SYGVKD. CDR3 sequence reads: CAISESEGLLGGYTF. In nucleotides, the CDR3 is TGTGCCATCAGTGAGTCGGAAGGACTCCTCGGGGGCTACACCTTC.

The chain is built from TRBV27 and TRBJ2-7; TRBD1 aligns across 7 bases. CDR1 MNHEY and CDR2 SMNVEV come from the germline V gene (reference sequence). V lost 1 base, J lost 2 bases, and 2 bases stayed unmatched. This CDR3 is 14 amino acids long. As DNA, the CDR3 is TGTGCCAGCAGTTTATGGGGACAGCCCTACGAGCAGTACTTC. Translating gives CASSLWGQPYEQYF.

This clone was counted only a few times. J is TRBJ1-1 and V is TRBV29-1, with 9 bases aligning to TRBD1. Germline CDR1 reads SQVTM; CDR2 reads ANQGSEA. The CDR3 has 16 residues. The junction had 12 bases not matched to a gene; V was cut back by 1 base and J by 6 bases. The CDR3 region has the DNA TGCAGCGTTGAAGGCGTACAGGGGGCCCACGGGGCTGAAGCTTTCTTT. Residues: CSVEGVQGAHGAEAFF. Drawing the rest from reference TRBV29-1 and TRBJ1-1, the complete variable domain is SAVISQKPSRDICQRGTSLTIQCQVDSQVTMMFWYRQQPGQSLTLIATANQGSEATYESGFVIDKFPISRPNLTFSTLTVSNMSPEDSSIYLCSVEGVQGAHGAEAFFGQGTRLTVV.